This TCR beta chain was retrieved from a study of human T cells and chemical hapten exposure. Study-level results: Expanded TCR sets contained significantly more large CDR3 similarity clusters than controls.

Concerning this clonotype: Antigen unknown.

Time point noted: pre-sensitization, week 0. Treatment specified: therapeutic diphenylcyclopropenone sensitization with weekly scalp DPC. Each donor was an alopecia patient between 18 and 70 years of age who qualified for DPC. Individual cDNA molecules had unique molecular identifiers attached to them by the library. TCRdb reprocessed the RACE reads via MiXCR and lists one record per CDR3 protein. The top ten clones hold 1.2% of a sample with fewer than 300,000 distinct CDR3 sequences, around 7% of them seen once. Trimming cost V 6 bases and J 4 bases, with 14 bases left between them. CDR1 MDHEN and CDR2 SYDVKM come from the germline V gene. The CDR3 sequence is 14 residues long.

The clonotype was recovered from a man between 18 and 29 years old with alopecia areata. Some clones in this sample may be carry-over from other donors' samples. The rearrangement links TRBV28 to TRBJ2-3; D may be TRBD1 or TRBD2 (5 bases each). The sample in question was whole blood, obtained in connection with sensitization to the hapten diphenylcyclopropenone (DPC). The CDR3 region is CASSFSMGADTQYF. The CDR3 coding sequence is TGTGCCAGCAGCTTCTCTATGGGGGCAGATACGCAGTATTTT.